Each of the 6 T cell receptor beta chains below was sequenced from the same sample in a study of blood T cell repertoires in COVID-19. Profiling relied on immunoSEQ multiplex PCR, and the TCRdb table lists in-frame clones only, not all of them. The sample lists 150,000 to 200,000 clones; 85% to 90% were seen once. The specimen sequenced was peripheral blood. These TCRs come from a woman between 55 and 75 years old with COVID-19, enrolled during active disease.

The chain couples TRBV11-3 to TRBJ2-5; weak D call: TRBD2 (7 bases). Trimming took off 5 bases at V and 5 bases at J, with 15 bases between the two ends. The CDR3 totals 14 residues. Germline V CDR1 and CDR2: SGHNT, YENEEA. CDR3: CASSPEGGRETQYF. DNA of the CDR3: TGTGCCAGCAGCCCGGAGGGGGGGAGGGAGACCCAGTACTTC.

The J gene is TRBJ2-2, the V gene TRBV21-1; TRBD1, the D gene given by the table, was not confirmed from the DNA. TRBV21-1 is shown as a pseudogene. The CDR3 runs 16 residues. The CDR3 loop is CASSPRDRALDGELFF. CDR3 nucleotides: TGTGCCAGCAGCCCACGAGACAGGGCCCTAGACGGGGAGCTGTTTTTT.

This sequence joins TRBV7-2 and TRBJ1-5; perhaps TRBD1 as D (5 bases). Germline V gene data show CDR1 as SGHTA and CDR2 as FQGNSA. The CDR3 length is 12 residues. The ends were cut back, 5 bases at V and 5 bases at J, with 7 bases in the middle. CDR3 DNA: TGTGCCAGCAGCCCGGGGGATCAGCCCCAGCATTTT. Translated: CASSPGDQPQHF. Complete variable domain (other parts from reference TRBV7-2 and TRBJ1-5): GAGVSQSPSNKVTEKGKDVELRCDPISGHTALYWYRQSLGQGLEFLIYFQGNSAPDKSGLPSDRFSAERTGGSVSTLTIQRTQQEDSAVYLCASSPGDQPQHFGDGTRLSIL.

The chain links TRBV6-6 to TRBJ2-3, with 7 positions matching TRBD2. J lost 5 bases, V lost 4 bases, and 3 bases had no gene match. Per the germline V gene, CDR1 is MNHNY and CDR2 is SVGAGI (reference sequence). The CDR3 is 13 residues long. CDR3 bases: TGTGCCAGCAGTTTGCGGGAGTTAGATACGCAGTATTTT. It translates to CASSLRELDTQYF.

This clone is judged medium-sized. The chain uses TRBV3-1 (or the pseudogene TRBV3-2) and TRBJ2-2, with 8 bases fitting TRBD1. Germline V gives CDR1 LGHDT, CDR2 YNNKEL (reference sequence). V shed 0 bases and J 4 bases; nucleotides not matched to a gene: 1. The CDR3 runs 15 residues. In DNA form, the CDR3 reads TGTGCCAGCAGCCAAGAACAGGGGGTCACCGGGGAGCTGTTTTTT. This gives the protein CASSQEQGVTGELFF.

V gene TRBV6-5 combines with J gene TRBJ1-1, with D possibly matching TRBD1 (5 bases). With 7 bases removed from V and 8 bases from J, the gap between germline ends came to 14 bases. The length of the CDR3 is 12 residues. CDR1 is MNHEY, CDR2 SVGAGI, per germline. The CDR3 region has the DNA TGTGCCAGCACCCTAGTGGGGGGAGAAGCTTTCTTT. It translates to CASTLVGGEAFF.